The 17 T cell receptor beta chains listed next were all sequenced from one sample in a study of long-term antiretroviral therapy in people with HIV (dated 2022 in TCRdb). The immunoSEQ hsTCRB v3.0 assay was used at survey level resolution to sequence the TRB variable region. Held by TCRdb, this immuneACCESS table contains in-frame sequences only and omits some clones. Under half of the omission traces to an unresolved V gene where checked; the cause of the rest is unknown. This sample holds about 25,000 clones; under 80% were observed only once. The ten largest clonotypes hold almost 5% of the sample. Sample: unsorted PBMCs, taken 0.5 years after starting antiretroviral therapy. The receptors stem from a woman aged 35 to 49 with HIV.

The rearrangement uses TRBV30 and TRBJ2-7; D may be TRBD2 (6 bases). V was cut by 3 bases and J by 7 bases, with 13 bases left in between. This CDR3 comprises 12 residues. Per germline, CDR1 GTSNPN and CDR2 SVGIG (reference sequence). The CDR3 is CAWRWEAGEQYF. As DNA, the CDR3 is TGTGCCTGGAGGTGGGAGGCCGGAGAGCAGTACTTC.

The V call is TRBV19, the J call TRBJ1-1; D uncertain. Trimming shortened V by 4 bases and J by 4 bases, and 4 bases separated the two germline ends. This CDR3 has 11 amino acids. Germline V CDR1 and CDR2: LNHDA, SQIVND (reference sequence). The CDR3 is CASSRGTEAFF. The DNA of the CDR3 is TGTGCCAGTAGTAGGGGCACTGAAGCTTTCTTT.

The chain recombines TRBV5-1 with TRBJ1-1, with 10 bases identical to TRBD1. Germline V lookup: CDR1 SGHRS, CDR2 YFSETQ. J was trimmed by 4 bases and V by 4 bases; bases with no gene match: 4. The length of the CDR3 is 14 residues. CDR3 nucleotides: TGCGCCAGCAGCAAGGGGGACAGGGGCACTGAAGCTTTCTTT. Protein product: CASSKGDRGTEAFF.

This clone has only a few counts. Other DNA sequences in this sample translate to the same CDR3. This chain links TRBV7-2 with TRBJ1-1; D is unclear. The V gene's germline CDR1 is SGHTA and CDR2 FQGNSA. The V gene lost 3 bases and the J gene lost 0 bases, with 5 bases spanning the gap. The CDR3 is 13 residues long. This CDR3 is CASSFSVNTEAFF. CDR3 in DNA: TGTGCCAGCAGCTTCTCAGTGAACACTGAAGCTTTCTTT.

The chain carries TRBV19 and TRBJ2-2; tentatively, D is TRBD2 (6 bases). This CDR3 comprises 14 residues. V shed 7 bases and J shed 4 bases, with 13 bases lying between them. Germline CDR1 is LNHDA and CDR2 is SQIVND (reference sequence). The CDR3 sequence is CASIPGGSTGELFF. CDR3 DNA sequence: TGTGCCAGTATCCCTGGAGGGTCCACCGGGGAGCTGTTTTTT. Looking up the rest from reference TRBV19 and TRBJ2-2 gives the full variable domain: DGGITQSPKYLFRKEGQNVTLSCEQNLNHDAMYWYRQDPGQGLRLIYYSQIVNDFQKGDIAEGYSVSREKKESFPLTVTSAQKNPTAFYLCASIPGGSTGELFFGEGSRLTVL.

The J gene is TRBJ2-5, the V gene TRBV2; possible D gene TRBD1, 5 bases. Trimming left V 6 bases short and J 7 bases short, with 12 bases between. The CDR3 runs 12 residues. The germline V gene encodes CDR1 SNHLY and CDR2 FYNNEI. The CDR3 here is CASSPRVGTQYF. CDR3 DNA sequence: TGTGCCAGCAGCCCCAGGGTTGGGACCCAGTACTTC.

This chain links TRBV7-6 with TRBJ1-4, with D tentatively TRBD1 (6 bases). Germline V gene sequence: CDR1 SGHVS, CDR2 FNYEAQ. Trimming took 5 bases from V and 4 from J, leaving 17 bases between them. The CDR3 has 16 amino acids. The CDR3 DNA sequence: TGTGCCAGCAGCCACCCCCGGAGGGGGAATAATGAAAAACTGTTTTTT. It yields the protein CASSHPRRGNNEKLFF.

The chain joins TRBV6-5 to TRBJ1-2; maybe TRBD1 (5 bases). CDR3 length: 14 residues. The V end lost 6 bases, the J end lost 2 bases, and 13 bases lay between the germline ends. Germline loops: CDR1 MNHEY, CDR2 SVGAGI. CDR3 region: CASSRQSSNYGYTF. The CDR3 DNA follows: TGTGCCAGCAGCCGACAGTCCTCAAACTATGGCTACACCTTC.

Only a few counts were recorded for this clone. The chain couples TRBV6-6 to TRBJ1-5; 8 nucleotides align to TRBD1. CDR3 length: 15 amino acids. After removal of 6 bases from V and 4 bases from J, the junction contained 8 bases not matched to a gene. Germline-derived CDR1 and CDR2 are MNHNY and SVGAGI (reference sequence). The CDR3, as DNA: TGTGCCAGCAGAACAGGACAGGGCTCAAATCAGCCCCAGCATTTT. Amino acid sequence: CASRTGQGSNQPQHF.

This clone came up once. The chain combines TRBV5-1 with TRBJ2-5; D may be TRBD1 or TRBD2 (5 bases each). Germline V lookup: CDR1 SGHRS, CDR2 YFSETQ. The CDR3 length is 15 residues. V was cut by 6 bases and J by 2 bases, with 17 bases left in between. The CDR3 protein is CASKIAQGRQETQYF. CDR3 sequence (DNA): TGCGCCAGCAAGATAGCGCAGGGTAGGCAAGAGACCCAGTACTTC. Full variable domain (rest looked up from reference TRBV5-1 and TRBJ2-5): KAGVTQTPRYLIKTRGQQVTLSCSPISGHRSVSWYQQTPGQGLQFLFEYFSETQRNKGNFPGRFSGRQFSNSRSEMNVSTLELGDSALYLCASKIAQGRQETQYFGPGTRLLVL.

The rearrangement links TRBV2 to TRBJ1-4, with a possible D match to TRBD1 (6 bases). The germline V gene has CDR1 SNHLY and CDR2 FYNNEI. The CDR3 totals 14 residues. V was pared by 5 bases and J by 5 bases, with 12 bases between. For the CDR3, the DNA is TGTGCCAGCAGTCTTCAGGGGACAAATGAAAAACTGTTTTTT. Amino acids: CASSLQGTNEKLFF.

The gene calls are TRBV6-6 and TRBJ2-5; D is undetermined. The CDR3 loop spans 12 amino acids. Trimming shortened V by 1 base and J by 4 bases, and 4 bases separated the two germline ends. The germline gives CDR1 MNHNY, CDR2 SVGAGI (reference sequence). CDR3 amino acids: CASSYFVETQYF. CDR3 sequence (DNA): TGTGCCAGCAGTTACTTTGTAGAGACCCAGTACTTC.

This chain joins TRBV7-8 and TRBJ2-7; 13 nucleotides align to TRBD2. Germline trimming cut 4 bases from V and 2 bases from J; bases unmatched to any gene: 5. This CDR3 region has 16 residues. Germline V gives CDR1 SGHVS, CDR2 FQNEAQ. CDR3 region: CASSSRGTSGAYEQYF. The CDR3 DNA sequence: TGTGCCAGCAGCTCCCGGGGGACTAGCGGGGCCTACGAGCAGTACTTC.

Only a few counts were recorded for this clone. V usage is TRBV7-2 and J usage is TRBJ1-5; D gene unclear. The V gene's germline CDR1 is SGHTA and CDR2 FQGNSA. V lost 5 bases, J lost 3 bases, and 14 bases lay in between. This CDR3 is 15 amino acids long. CDR3 loop: CASSAYRVSNQPQHF. Here the CDR3 DNA reads TGTGCCAGCAGCGCCTACCGGGTTTCCAATCAGCCCCAGCATTTT. The entire variable domain, with the rest obtained from reference TRBV7-2 and TRBJ1-5, is as follows: GAGVSQSPSNKVTEKGKDVELRCDPISGHTALYWYRQSLGQGLEFLIYFQGNSAPDKSGLPSDRFSAERTGGSVSTLTIQRTQQEDSAVYLCASSAYRVSNQPQHFGDGTRLSIL.

The V and J genes are TRBV10-3 and TRBJ2-7, with 13 bases fitting TRBD2. Unmatched junction bases numbered 10, after V lost 11 bases and J lost 6 bases. CDR1 is ENHRY and CDR2 is SYGVKD in the germline V gene. The CDR3 runs to 14 residues. The CDR3 sequence: CAVGATSGGGEQYF. The CDR3 nucleotides are TGTGCCGTAGGCGCAACTAGCGGGGGGGGCGAGCAGTACTTC.

This clone appeared once. The chain uses TRBV11-2 and TRBJ2-1; D ambiguous. The germline V gene has CDR1 SGHAT and CDR2 FQNNGV. CDR3 length: 10 amino acids. V was cut by 2 bases and J by 7 bases, with 0 bases left in between. The CDR3 nucleotides read TGTGCCAGCAGCTTAAATGAGCAGTTCTTC. Translation: CASSLNEQFF.

The chain uses TRBV7-2 and TRBJ2-1, with D perhaps TRBD1 (6 bases). V was trimmed by 4 bases and J by 6 bases, leaving 10 bases between them. The germline V gene encodes CDR1 SGHTA and CDR2 FQGNSA. This CDR3 contains 13 residues. CDR3: CASSYRGGNEQFF. The CDR3 bases are TGTGCCAGCAGCTATAGAGGGGGCAATGAGCAGTTCTTC.